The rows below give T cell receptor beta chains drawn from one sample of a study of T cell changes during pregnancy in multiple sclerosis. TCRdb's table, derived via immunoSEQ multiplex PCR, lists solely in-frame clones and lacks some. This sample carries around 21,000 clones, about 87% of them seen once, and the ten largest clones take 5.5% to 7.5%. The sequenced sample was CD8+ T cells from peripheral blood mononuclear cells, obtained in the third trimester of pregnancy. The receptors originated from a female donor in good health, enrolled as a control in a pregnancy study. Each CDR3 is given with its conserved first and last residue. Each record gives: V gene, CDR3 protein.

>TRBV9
CASSVGGAGNEQFF
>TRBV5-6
CASSYHRSRGRYEQYF
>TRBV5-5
CASSFGSSGANVLTF
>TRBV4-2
CASRDRGDTGELFF
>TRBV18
CASSSGGANYGYTF
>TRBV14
CASSLGLAMVNTQYF
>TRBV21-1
CASSKGPQGAFGNTIYF
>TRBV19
CASSPVNTEAFF
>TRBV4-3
CASSLRGGRGKNTGELFF
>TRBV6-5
CASSYGGWQGAGEQFF
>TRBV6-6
CASSYTTGAGYGYTF
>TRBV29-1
CSVDETGVGGYTF
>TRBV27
CASSLDLAGVYNEQFF
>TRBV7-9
CASSLVAGDYEQYF
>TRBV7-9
CASSPGRSFTDTQYF
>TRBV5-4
CASSPGLAGEQYF
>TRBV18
CASSPGTTDYGYTF
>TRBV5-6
CASSWGTSGGEGNIQYF
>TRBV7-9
CASSSPLRGRSTGELFF
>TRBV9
CASSVGQGATHGYTF
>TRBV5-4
CASSLWAFYGYTF
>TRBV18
CASSPLSPSGSSYNEQFF
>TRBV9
CASSVAGAVTDTQYF
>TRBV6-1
CASSGLGGGQETQYF
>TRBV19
CASSTTGSYGYTF
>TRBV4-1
CASSQEGGGYTF
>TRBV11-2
CASSFSGPSYEQYF
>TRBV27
CASTSGTSGTYEQYF
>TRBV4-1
CASSQLSNRGLSEETQYF
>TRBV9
CASSDPREGGTDTQYF
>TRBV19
CASSIGVGTSASSYNEQFF
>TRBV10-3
CAISGLRERETQYF
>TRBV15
CATSPENGQGGGNTIYF
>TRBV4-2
CASSQAEGAGQPQHF
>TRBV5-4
CASSLEQPRTSGDNEQFF
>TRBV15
CATSTGDRGGTEAFF
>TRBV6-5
CASSYGGGLGNQPQHF
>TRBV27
CASSSGLAGGRDTQYF
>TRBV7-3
CASSLFGQSSTDTQYF
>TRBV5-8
CASSLGLVVTGGFYNEQFF
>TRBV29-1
CSVLGSGGTEAFF
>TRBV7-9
CASSGWTSPRGETQYF
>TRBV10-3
CAISVRFLQGSPLHF
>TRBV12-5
CATAPSGRRFQETQYF
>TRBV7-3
CASSFPGTSGNGETQYF
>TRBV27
CASSSLAGSEQYF